The 17 T cell receptor beta chains below were found in one sample sequenced in a study of cytomegalovirus exposure and HLA in healthy donors. The PCR was carried out with 60 Vbeta primers and 13 Jbeta primers. Using immunoSEQ multiplex PCR, the repertoire was profiled, and TCRdb retains in-frame clones only, with some absent. Altogether 150,000 to 190,000 clones are present, around 75% being singletons, with the ten largest covering roughly 1.4%. The sample comprised PBMCs. Receptors were obtained from a man aged 18 to 29 in good health and CMV-seronegative.

This clone was seen a single time. The chain recombines TRBV18 with TRBJ2-7; 13 positions agree with TRBD2. The germline V gene has CDR1 KGHSH and CDR2 LQKENI. The junction had 7 bases not matched to a gene; V was cut back by 2 bases and J by 3 bases. This CDR3 spans 17 amino acids. The CDR3 nucleotides are TGTGCCAGCTCACCAGGACTAGCGGGAGAAAGGCACTACGAGCAGTACTTC. Translation gives CASSPGLAGERHYEQYF. Drawing the rest from reference TRBV18 and TRBJ2-7, the complete variable domain is NAGVMQNPRHLVRRRGQEARLRCSPMKGHSHVYWYRQLPEEGLKFMVYLQKENIIDESGMPKERFSAEFPKEGPSILRIQQVVRGDSAAYFCASSPGLAGERHYEQYFGPGTRLTVT.

The chain uses TRBV30 and TRBJ2-5, with 11 bases aligning to TRBD2. The CDR3 is 16 residues long. CDR1 GTSNPN and CDR2 SVGIG come from the germline V gene (reference sequence). V lost 2 bases and J lost 1; bases outside the gene matches: 6. CDR3 amino acids: CAWSSTSGRPQETQYF. CDR3 DNA sequence: TGTGCCTGGAGTTCAACTAGCGGGAGACCCCAAGAGACCCAGTACTTC.

The rearrangement uses TRBV6-6 and TRBJ1-4; TRBD1 is a possible D gene (5 bases). Germline-derived CDR1 and CDR2 are MNHNY and SVGAGI (reference sequence). CDR3 length equals 15 residues. V lost 2 bases and J lost 7, with 14 bases in between. CDR3 amino acids: CASSYAGSASEKLFF. The CDR3 nucleotides are TGTGCCAGCAGTTACGCAGGGTCGGCTAGTGAAAAACTGTTTTTT.

V usage is TRBV6-5 and J usage is TRBJ2-2; the match to TRBD2 covers 9 bases. CDR3 length: 16 amino acids. With V trimmed by 2 bases and J by 7 bases, 8 bases remained unmatched. Per the germline V gene, CDR1 is MNHEY and CDR2 is SVGAGI. The CDR3: CASSYLGLAGSGELFF. In nucleotides, the CDR3 is TGTGCCAGCAGTTACCTCGGGCTAGCGGGAAGCGGGGAGCTGTTTTTT.

The chain carries TRBV5-4 and TRBJ2-3; 13 nucleotides agree with TRBD2. The CDR3 has 18 residues. V shed 2 bases and J 3 bases; nucleotides not matched to a gene: 9. Germline lookup yields CDR1 SGHNT and CDR2 YYREEE (reference sequence). CDR3 nucleotide sequence: TGTGCCAGCAGCTTACGCGGACTAGCGGGAGTTGGAACAGATACGCAGTATTTT. Translated, it gives CASSLRGLAGVGTDTQYF.

The rearrangement uses TRBV6-5 and TRBJ2-7; tentatively, D is TRBD2 (6 bases). V dropped 8 bases and J dropped 0 bases, with 14 bases sitting between them. Germline loops: CDR1 MNHEY, CDR2 SVGAGI. The CDR3 is 14 residues long. The CDR3 DNA reads as TGTGCCAGCCGGAAAGCGGGCCACTCCTACGAGCAGTACTTC. This sequence encodes CASRKAGHSYEQYF.

This chain connects TRBV7-9 to TRBJ2-7; 7 nucleotides line up with TRBD2. The CDR3 sequence is 16 residues long. The junction had 10 bases not matched to a gene; V was cut back by 5 bases and J by 0 bases. In germline, CDR1 is SEHNR, CDR2 FQNEAQ (reference sequence). CDR3: CASSGPHGGSSYEQYF. The DNA of the CDR3 is TGTGCCAGCAGCGGCCCCCACGGGGGGAGCTCCTACGAGCAGTACTTC. The whole variable domain, filled in from reference TRBV7-9 and TRBJ2-7, reads DTGVSQNPRHKITKRGQNVTFRCDPISEHNRLYWYRQTLGQGPEFLTYFQNEAQLEKSRLLSDRFSAERPKGSFSTLEIQRTEQGDSAMYLCASSGPHGGSSYEQYFGPGTRLTVT.

The chain employs TRBV14 and TRBJ1-1; D might be TRBD1 (5 bases). V was trimmed by 4 bases and J by 1 base, leaving 10 bases between them. The CDR3 is made up of 14 amino acids. Germline CDR1 is SGHDN and CDR2 is FVKESK. The CDR3 DNA follows: TGTGCCAGCAGCCCGGGACTGACGAACACTGAAGCTTTCTTT. Protein sequence: CASSPGLTNTEAFF.

A remark on this clone: At the DNA level, this CDR3 is encoded by other sequences in the same sample as well. The CDR3 here is CASSEDRDTGELFF. In nucleotides, the CDR3 is TGTGCCAGCAGTGAGGACAGGGACACCGGGGAGCTGTTTTTT. The gene calls are TRBV25-1 and TRBJ2-2, with 8 positions matching TRBD1. The V segment lost 3 bases and the J segment 3 bases; nucleotides outside the gene matches: 0. CDR1 is MGHDK, CDR2 SYGVNS, per germline. This CDR3 is 14 amino acids long. The variable domain in full, with the rest retrieved from reference TRBV25-1 and TRBJ2-2, is EADIYQTPRYLVIGTGKKITLECSQTMGHDKMYWYQQDPGMELHLIHYSYGVNSTEKGDLSSESTVSRIRTEHFPLTLESARPSHTSQYLCASSEDRDTGELFFGEGSRLTVL.

The rearrangement uses TRBV18 and TRBJ2-1; 11 nucleotides line up with TRBD2. Per the germline V gene, CDR1 is KGHSH and CDR2 is LQKENI. V shed 8 bases, J shed 2 bases, and the junction held 8 bases outside the gene matches. This CDR3 is built from 16 residues. CDR3 region: CASRRLAGTAYNEQFF. The CDR3 DNA is TGTGCCAGCCGGAGACTAGCGGGAACCGCCTACAATGAGCAGTTCTTC.

The chain's CDR3 is CASSLGSSPSNEQFF. In DNA form, the CDR3 reads TGTGCCAGCAGCTTGGGTAGCAGCCCATCGAATGAGCAGTTCTTC. This chain joins TRBV7-8 and TRBJ2-1; D gene ambiguous. This CDR3 has 15 amino acids. V lost 3 bases and J 7 bases, leaving 16 bases between the germline ends. From germline, CDR1 is SGHVS and CDR2 FQNEAQ.

The sample holds a few counts of this clone. This chain's CDR3 is CASSQAGGGGETQYF. Written as DNA, the CDR3 is TGTGCCAGCAGTCAAGCGGGGGGAGGGGGAGAGACCCAGTACTTC. The genes are TRBV28 and TRBJ2-5; 9 nucleotides line up with TRBD2. The CDR3 runs 15 residues. V shed 5 bases and J 4 bases; nucleotides not matched to a gene: 8. Germline V gene data show CDR1 as MDHEN and CDR2 as SYDVKM.

The chain couples TRBV10-3 to TRBJ2-1; TRBD2 is a possible D gene (5 bases). The germline CDR1 and CDR2 sequences are ENHRY and SYGVKD. Trimming cost V 10 bases and J 7 bases, with 11 bases left between them. The CDR3 is made up of 11 amino acids. CDR3 protein: CATLRGNEQFF. CDR3 nucleotide sequence: TGTGCCACCCTGCGAGGGAATGAGCAGTTCTTC.

On this clone itself: Other DNA variants within this sample encode the same CDR3. The chain carries TRBV7-9 and TRBJ2-7, with 10 bases that match TRBD1. Germline V gene lookup returns CDR1 SEHNR and CDR2 FQNEAQ (reference sequence). Trimming at V came to 6 bases and at J to 1 base, leaving 0 bases not matched to a gene. The CDR3 consists of 13 residues. In nucleotides, the CDR3 is TGTGCCAGCAGGGGACAGGGGTCCTACGAGCAGTACTTC. As protein: CASRGQGSYEQYF.

The chain carries TRBV7-2 and TRBJ2-2; 9 nucleotides agree with TRBD2. The CDR3 spans 15 residues. Per germline, CDR1 SGHTA and CDR2 FQGNSA. The V gene end was trimmed by 0 bases and the J gene end by 6 bases; junction bases not matched to a gene: 2. The CDR3 coding sequence is TGTGCCAGCAGCTTAGCTAGCGGGAGAGCCGGGGAGCTGTTTTTT. It specifies CASSLASGRAGELFF. Using reference TRBV7-2 and TRBJ2-2 for the parts outside the CDR3, the full variable domain is GAGVSQSPSNKVTEKGKDVELRCDPISGHTALYWYRQSLGQGLEFLIYFQGNSAPDKSGLPSDRFSAERTGGSVSTLTIQRTQQEDSAVYLCASSLASGRAGELFFGEGSRLTVL.

The CDR3 reads CASGGEGTEAFF. The CDR3 DNA sequence: TGCGCGAGTGGAGGTGAGGGCACTGAAGCTTTCTTT. The rearrangement joins TRBV10-1 to TRBJ1-1, with unresolved D. This CDR3 has 12 residues. In germline, CDR1 is WNHNN, CDR2 SYGVQD (reference sequence).

The rearrangement links TRBV5-1 to TRBJ2-7; possibly TRBD2 for D (6 bases). Germline CDR1 and CDR2: SGHRS and YFSETQ. Trimming pared 4 bases from V and 6 bases from J, leaving 14 bases between. This CDR3 has 13 residues. DNA for the CDR3: TGCGCCAGCAGCAACCGGGACTCGGGCGAGCAGTACTTC. Its translation: CASSNRDSGEQYF.